This entry concerns a single TCR beta chain. Its antigen is as yet unknown. This entry is derived from a study of T cell responses to AZD1222 COVID-19 vaccine. General study results and limits: Among those given AZD1222, only five or six were seropositive at baseline.

Some clones are missing from TCRdb's copy, which holds only in-frame ones; the method was immunoSEQ multiplex PCR. The sample has under 150,000 clones, roughly 88% seen once. The sequence was collected from an adult in good health. The source material was peripheral blood, sampled on day 0 of AZD1222 vaccination.

The CDR3 here is CASSQASRGGGYTF. The CDR3 coding sequence is TGTGCCAGCAGCCAAGCCTCAAGGGGTGGTGGCTACACCTTC. The chain uses TRBV4-2 and TRBJ1-2, with D perhaps TRBD1 (5 bases). Trimming pared 1 base from V and 7 bases from J, leaving 13 bases between. Per the germline V gene, CDR1 is LGHNA and CDR2 is YNFKEQ. This CDR3 is built from 14 residues.